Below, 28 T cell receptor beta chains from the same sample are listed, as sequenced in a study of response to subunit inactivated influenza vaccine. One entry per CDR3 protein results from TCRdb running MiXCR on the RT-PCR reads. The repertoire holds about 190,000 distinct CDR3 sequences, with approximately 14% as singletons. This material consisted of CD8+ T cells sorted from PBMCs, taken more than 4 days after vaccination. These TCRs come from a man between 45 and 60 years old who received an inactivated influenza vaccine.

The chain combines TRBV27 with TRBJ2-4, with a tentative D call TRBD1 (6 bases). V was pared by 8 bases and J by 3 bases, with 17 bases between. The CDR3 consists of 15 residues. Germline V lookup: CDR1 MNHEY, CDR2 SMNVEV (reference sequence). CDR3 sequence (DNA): TGTGCCAGCTCCACAGGGATCTCGGGCAAAAACATTCAGTACTTC. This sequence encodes CASSTGISGKNIQYF.

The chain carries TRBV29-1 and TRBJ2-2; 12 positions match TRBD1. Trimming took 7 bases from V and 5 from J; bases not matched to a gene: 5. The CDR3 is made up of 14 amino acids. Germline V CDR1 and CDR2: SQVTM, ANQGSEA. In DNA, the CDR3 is TGCAGCGCCCGGGACAGGGGGCTAACCGGGGAGCTGTTTTTT. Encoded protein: CSARDRGLTGELFF.

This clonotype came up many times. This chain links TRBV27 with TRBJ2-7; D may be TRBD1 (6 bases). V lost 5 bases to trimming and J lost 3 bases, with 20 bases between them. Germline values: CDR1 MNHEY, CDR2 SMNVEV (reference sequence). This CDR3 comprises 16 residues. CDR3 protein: CASSPEPGQGNYEQYF. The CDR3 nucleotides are TGTGCCAGCAGTCCCGAGCCGGGGCAGGGGAACTACGAGCAGTACTTC.

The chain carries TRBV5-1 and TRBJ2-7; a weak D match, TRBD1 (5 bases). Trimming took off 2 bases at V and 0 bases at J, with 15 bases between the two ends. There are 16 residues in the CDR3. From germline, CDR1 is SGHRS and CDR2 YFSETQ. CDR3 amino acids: CASSFYEDTLSYEQYF. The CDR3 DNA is TGCGCCAGCAGCTTTTATGAGGACACTCTCTCCTACGAGCAGTACTTC. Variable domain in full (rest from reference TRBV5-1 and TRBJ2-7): KAGVTQTPRYLIKTRGQQVTLSCSPISGHRSVSWYQQTPGQGLQFLFEYFSETQRNKGNFPGRFSGRQFSNSRSEMNVSTLELGDSALYLCASSFYEDTLSYEQYFGPGTRLTVT.

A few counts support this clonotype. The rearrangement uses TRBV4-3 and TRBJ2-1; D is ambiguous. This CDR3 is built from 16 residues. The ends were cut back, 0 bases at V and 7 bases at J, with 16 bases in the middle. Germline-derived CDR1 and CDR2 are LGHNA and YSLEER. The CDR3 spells CASSQEIGNRENEQFF. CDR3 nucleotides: TGCGCCAGCAGCCAAGAAATAGGAAACCGCGAGAATGAGCAGTTCTTC.

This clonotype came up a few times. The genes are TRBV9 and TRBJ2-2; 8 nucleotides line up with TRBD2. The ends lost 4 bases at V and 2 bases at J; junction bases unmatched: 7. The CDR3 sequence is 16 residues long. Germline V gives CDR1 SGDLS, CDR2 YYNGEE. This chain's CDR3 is CASSPRLAPNTGELFF. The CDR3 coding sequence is TGTGCCAGCAGCCCGAGACTAGCGCCCAACACCGGGGAGCTGTTTTTT.

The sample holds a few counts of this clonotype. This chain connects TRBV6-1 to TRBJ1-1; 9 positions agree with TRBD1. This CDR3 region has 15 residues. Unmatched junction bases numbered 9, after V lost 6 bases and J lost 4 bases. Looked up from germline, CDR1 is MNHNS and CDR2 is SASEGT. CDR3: CASRAGTGWATEAFF. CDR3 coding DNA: TGTGCCAGCAGAGCAGGGACAGGGTGGGCCACTGAAGCTTTCTTT.

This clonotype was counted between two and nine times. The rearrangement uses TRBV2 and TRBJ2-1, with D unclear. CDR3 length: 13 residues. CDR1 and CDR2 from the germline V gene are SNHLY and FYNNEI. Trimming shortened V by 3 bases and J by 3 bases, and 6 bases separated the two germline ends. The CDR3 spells CASSEFLYNEQFF. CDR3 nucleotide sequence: TGTGCCAGCAGTGAGTTTCTCTACAATGAGCAGTTCTTC.

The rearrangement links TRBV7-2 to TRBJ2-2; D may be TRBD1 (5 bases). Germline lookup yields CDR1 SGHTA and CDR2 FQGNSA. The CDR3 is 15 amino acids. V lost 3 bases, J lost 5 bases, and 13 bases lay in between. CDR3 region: CASSFLGPRTGELFF. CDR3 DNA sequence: TGTGCCAGCAGCTTCTTGGGGCCACGGACCGGGGAGCTGTTTTTT. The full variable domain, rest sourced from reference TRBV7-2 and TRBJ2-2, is GAGVSQSPSNKVTEKGKDVELRCDPISGHTALYWYRQSLGQGLEFLIYFQGNSAPDKSGLPSDRFSAERTGGSVSTLTIQRTQQEDSAVYLCASSFLGPRTGELFFGEGSRLTVL.

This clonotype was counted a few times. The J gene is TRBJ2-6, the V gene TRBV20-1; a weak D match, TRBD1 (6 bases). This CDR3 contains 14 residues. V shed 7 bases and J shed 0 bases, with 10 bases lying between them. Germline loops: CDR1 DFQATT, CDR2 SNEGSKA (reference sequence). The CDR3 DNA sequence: TGCAGTGTCCTGGGGGCCTCTGGGGCCAACGTCCTGACTTTC. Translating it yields CSVLGASGANVLTF.

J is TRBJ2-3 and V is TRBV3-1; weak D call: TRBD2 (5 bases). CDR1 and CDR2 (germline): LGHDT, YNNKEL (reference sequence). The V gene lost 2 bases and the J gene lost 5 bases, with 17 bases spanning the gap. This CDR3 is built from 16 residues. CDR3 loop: CASSQLTIPRGDTQYF. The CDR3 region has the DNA TGTGCCAGCAGCCAATTAACAATCCCCCGGGGAGATACGCAGTATTTT.

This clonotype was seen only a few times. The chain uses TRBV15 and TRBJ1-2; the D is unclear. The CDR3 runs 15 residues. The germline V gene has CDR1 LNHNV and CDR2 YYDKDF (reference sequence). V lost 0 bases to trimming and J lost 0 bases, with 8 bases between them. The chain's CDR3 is CATSRDDRTNYGYTF. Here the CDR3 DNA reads TGTGCCACCAGCAGAGATGATAGGACTAACTATGGCTACACCTTC. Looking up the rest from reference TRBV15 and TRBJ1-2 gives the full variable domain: DAMVIQNPRYQVTQFGKPVTLSCSQTLNHNVMYWYQQKSSQAPKLLFHYYDKDFNNEADTPDNFQSRRPNTSFCFLDIRSPGLGDTAMYLCATSRDDRTNYGYTFGSGTRLTVV.

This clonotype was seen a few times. This CDR3 is CASSLLGSTNEKLFF. The CDR3 DNA reads TGTGCCAGCAGCTTATTAGGTTCAACTAATGAAAAACTGTTTTTT. The rearrangement links TRBV13 to TRBJ1-4; D is uncertain. Germline V gives CDR1 PRHDT, CDR2 FYEKMQ (reference sequence). The CDR3 extends over 15 amino acids. Trimming stripped 2 bases from V and 0 bases from J, with 7 bases between.

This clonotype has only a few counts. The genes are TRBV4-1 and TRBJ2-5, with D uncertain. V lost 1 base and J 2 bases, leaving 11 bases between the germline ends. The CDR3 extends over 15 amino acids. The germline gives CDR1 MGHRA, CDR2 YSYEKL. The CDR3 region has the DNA TGCGCCAGCAGCCAAGCTGTGACACAGCAAGAGACCCAGTACTTC. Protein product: CASSQAVTQQETQYF.

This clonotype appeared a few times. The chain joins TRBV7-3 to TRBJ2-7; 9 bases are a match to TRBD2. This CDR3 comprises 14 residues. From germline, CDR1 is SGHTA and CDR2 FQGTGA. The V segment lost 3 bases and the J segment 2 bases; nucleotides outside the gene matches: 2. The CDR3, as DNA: TGTGCCAGCAGCTTGGGCGGGAGGGCCTACGAGCAGTACTTC. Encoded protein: CASSLGGRAYEQYF.

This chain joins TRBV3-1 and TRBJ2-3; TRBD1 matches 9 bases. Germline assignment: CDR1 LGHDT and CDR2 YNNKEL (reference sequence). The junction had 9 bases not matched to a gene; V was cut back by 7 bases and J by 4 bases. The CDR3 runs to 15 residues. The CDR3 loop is CASNLRTGASDTQYF. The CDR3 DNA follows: TGTGCCAGCAACCTTCGGACAGGGGCCTCAGATACGCAGTATTTT.

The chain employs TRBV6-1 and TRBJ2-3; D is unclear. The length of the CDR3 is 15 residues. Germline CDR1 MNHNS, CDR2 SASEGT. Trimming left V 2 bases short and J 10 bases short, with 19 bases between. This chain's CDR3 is CASSEIQDPIYSQYF. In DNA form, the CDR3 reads TGTGCCAGCAGTGAAATTCAAGACCCCATCTACTCGCAGTATTTT.

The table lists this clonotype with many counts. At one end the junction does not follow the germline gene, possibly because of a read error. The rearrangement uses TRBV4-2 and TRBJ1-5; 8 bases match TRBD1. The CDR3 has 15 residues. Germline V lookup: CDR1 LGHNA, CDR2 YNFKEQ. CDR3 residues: CASSRGQGSDQPQHF. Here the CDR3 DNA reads TGTGCCAGCAGTCGTGGACAGGGTAGCGATCAGCCCCAGCATTTT.

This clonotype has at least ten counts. The CDR3 nucleotides are TGTGCCAGCAGTGTATTCCCTAGCGGGGGATACACAGATACGCAGTATTTT. The encoded protein is CASSVFPSGGYTDTQYF. The chain links TRBV27 to TRBJ2-3; 10 bases are a match to TRBD2. The CDR3 runs to 17 residues. The ends lost 5 bases at V and 2 bases at J; junction bases unmatched: 10. The germline CDR1 and CDR2 sequences are MNHEY and SMNVEV (reference sequence).

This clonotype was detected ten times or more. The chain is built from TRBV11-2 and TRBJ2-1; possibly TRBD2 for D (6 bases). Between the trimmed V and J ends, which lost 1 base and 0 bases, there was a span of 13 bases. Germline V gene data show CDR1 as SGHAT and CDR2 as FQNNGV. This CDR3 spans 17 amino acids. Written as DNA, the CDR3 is TGTGCCAGCAGCTTAGGTATGGTCGGGAGCTCCTACAATGAGCAGTTCTTC. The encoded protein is CASSLGMVGSSYNEQFF.

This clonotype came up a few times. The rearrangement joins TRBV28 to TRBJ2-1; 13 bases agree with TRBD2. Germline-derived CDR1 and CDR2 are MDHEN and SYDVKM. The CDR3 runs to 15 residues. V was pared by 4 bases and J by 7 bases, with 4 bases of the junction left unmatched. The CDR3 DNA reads TGTGCCAGCAGTTCACTAGCGGGAGGGGAAAATGAGCAGTTCTTC. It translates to CASSSLAGGENEQFF.

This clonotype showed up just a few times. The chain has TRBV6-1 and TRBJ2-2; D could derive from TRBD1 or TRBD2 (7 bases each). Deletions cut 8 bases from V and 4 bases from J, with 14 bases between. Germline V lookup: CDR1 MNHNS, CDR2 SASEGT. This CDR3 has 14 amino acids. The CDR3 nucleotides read TGTGCCAGCGGGGAGGGGGCGGGCACCGGGGAGCTGTTTTTT. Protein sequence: CASGEGAGTGELFF.

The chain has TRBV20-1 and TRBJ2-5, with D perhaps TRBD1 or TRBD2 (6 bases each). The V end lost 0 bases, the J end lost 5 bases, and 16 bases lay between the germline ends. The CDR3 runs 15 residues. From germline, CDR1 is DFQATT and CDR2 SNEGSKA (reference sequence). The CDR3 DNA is TGCAGTGCTAGAGATCCAGGGGACTCCGATGAGACCCAGTACTTC. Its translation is CSARDPGDSDETQYF.

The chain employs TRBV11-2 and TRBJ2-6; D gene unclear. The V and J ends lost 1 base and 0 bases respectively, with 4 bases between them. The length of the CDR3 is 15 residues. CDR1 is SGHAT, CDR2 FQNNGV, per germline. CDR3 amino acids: CASSLGYSGANVLTF. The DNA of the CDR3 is TGTGCCAGCAGCTTAGGGTACTCTGGGGCCAACGTCCTGACTTTC.

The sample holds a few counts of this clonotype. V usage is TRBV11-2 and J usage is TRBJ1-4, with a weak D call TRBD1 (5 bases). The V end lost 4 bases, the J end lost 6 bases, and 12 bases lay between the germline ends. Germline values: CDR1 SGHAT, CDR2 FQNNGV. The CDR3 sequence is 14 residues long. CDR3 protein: CASSSLPGDEKLFF. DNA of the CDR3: TGTGCCAGCAGCTCCCTTCCGGGGGATGAAAAACTGTTTTTT.

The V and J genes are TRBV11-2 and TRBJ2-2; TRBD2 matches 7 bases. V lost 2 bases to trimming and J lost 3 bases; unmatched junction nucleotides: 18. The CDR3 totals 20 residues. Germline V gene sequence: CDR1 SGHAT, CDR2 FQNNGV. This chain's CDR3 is CASSLFWRKRGDEHTGELFF. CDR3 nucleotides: TGTGCCAGCAGCTTATTTTGGCGTAAACGGGGGGACGAGCACACCGGGGAGCTGTTTTTT.

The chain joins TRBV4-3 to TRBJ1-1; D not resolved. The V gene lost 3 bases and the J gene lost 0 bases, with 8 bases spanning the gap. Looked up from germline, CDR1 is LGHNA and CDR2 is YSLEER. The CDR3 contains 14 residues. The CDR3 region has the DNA TGCGCCAGCAGCCAGGGATTCATGAACACTGAAGCTTTCTTT. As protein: CASSQGFMNTEAFF.

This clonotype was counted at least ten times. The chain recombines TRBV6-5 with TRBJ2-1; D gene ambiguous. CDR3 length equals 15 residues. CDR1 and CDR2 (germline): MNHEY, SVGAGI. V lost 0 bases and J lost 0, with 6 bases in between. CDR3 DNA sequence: TGTGCCAGCAGTTACTCATCTAGCTCCTACAATGAGCAGTTCTTC. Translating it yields CASSYSSSSYNEQFF.